This TCR beta chain came from a study of blood T cell repertoires in COVID-19. Across the whole study: T cells, B-cell-depleted T cells, or PBMCs provided the cDNA or gDNA that served as material.

The CDR3 has 17 amino acids. Losses at the gene ends were 3 bases for V and 7 bases for J; bases not matched to a gene: 13. Looked up from germline, CDR1 is SGHAT and CDR2 is FQNNGV. TCRdb's table, derived via immunoSEQ multiplex PCR, lists solely in-frame clones and lacks some. The sample includes fewer than 300,000 clones, about nine tenths of them seen just once. The sample comprised peripheral blood. V gene TRBV11-2 combines with J gene TRBJ2-1; 9 bases line up with TRBD2. This receptor was obtained from a woman aged 40-49 years who had recovered from COVID-19. CDR3 sequence: CASSFLLKRGAVNEQFF. DNA for the CDR3: TGTGCCAGCAGCTTCCTCCTCAAGCGGGGGGCCGTTAATGAGCAGTTCTTC.